This T cell receptor beta chain was observed in a study of PD-1 blockade in classical Hodgkin lymphoma. Study background: Patients had nivolumab dosed at 3 mg/kg, delivered intravenously every 2 weeks.

Broader study findings: Similar baseline diversity was found in complete responders and newly diagnosed patients. Exclusion removed patients who began nivolumab under 1 year after ASCT.

Assay: immunoSEQ multiplex PCR; the TCRdb copy retains only in-frame clones and omits some. The sample shows roughly 25,000 clones, under 75% of them seen only once. V was clipped by 4 bases and J by 1 base, with 12 bases between them. The CDR3 consists of 16 residues. CDR1 is SGHKS, CDR2 YYEKEE, per germline (reference sequence). The time point: cycle 4 day 1 (C4D1), after 5 to 7 weeks of nivolumab. All patients experienced relapse after autologous stem cell transplantation, and brentuximab vedotin exposure was variable. About this clone: The antigen remains undetermined.

This clonotype was sampled from a human donor with classical Hodgkin lymphoma. This chain uses TRBV5-5 with TRBJ2-6; D is uncertain. Here the sequenced sample was peripheral blood mononuclear cells (PBMCs), taken before the fourth cycle of nivolumab. Here the CDR3 reads CASSQDRGSGANVLTF. The DNA for the CDR3 is TGTGCCAGCAGCCAAGATCGCGGTTCTGGGGCCAACGTCCTGACTTTC. Variable domain in full (rest from reference TRBV5-5 and TRBJ2-6): DAGVTQSPTHLIKTRGQQVTLRCSPISGHKSVSWYQQVLGQGPQFIFQYYEKEERGRGNFPDRFSARQFPNYSSELNVNALLLGDSALYLCASSQDRGSGANVLTFGAGSRLTVL.